This T cell receptor beta chain was captured by sequencing in a study of T cell repertoires in ileal Crohn's disease. About the study: Median disease duration was 7.9 years; 35% smoked at surgery. General study results and limits: Every patient over 26.8% clonality showed endoscopic recurrence.

On this clone: No antigen is known for it.

Some clones are missing from TCRdb's copy, which holds only in-frame ones; the method was immunoSEQ multiplex PCR. Among 12,000 to 15,000 clones, roughly three quarters were seen once, and the ten largest hold approximately 17%. The CDR3 runs to 14 residues. J gave up 4 bases and V 7 bases, and 5 bases lay outside the gene matches. Germline CDR1 and CDR2: MNHEY and SVGAGI. This chain links TRBV6-5 with TRBJ2-3; 10 bases are a match to TRBD2. The origin of this receptor is an adult with Crohn's disease. The material sequenced was ileal tissue. Written as DNA, the CDR3 is TGTGCCAGCAAGGGTCTAGCGGGGGCAGATACGCAGTATTTT. Residues: CASKGLAGADTQYF.